A single sample is the source of the 9 T cell receptor beta chains below, sequenced in a study of T cell responses to AZD1222 COVID-19 vaccine. Data came from immunoSEQ multiplex PCR; TCRdb stores just in-frame clones and leaves some out. The profile covers about 59,000 clones, with about 88% appearing a single time and roughly 6.1% taken by the ten largest. Sequences were derived from peripheral blood, sampled 28 days after the second AZD1222 dose. Receptor source: an adult who received the AZD1222 COVID-19 vaccine.

The chain employs TRBV7-9 and TRBJ2-2, with TRBD1 matching 8 bases. The CDR3 runs to 16 residues. The V gene end was trimmed by 5 bases and the J gene end by 1 base; junction bases not matched to a gene: 6. Germline V gene data show CDR1 as SEHNR and CDR2 as FQNEAQ (reference sequence). The CDR3 sequence is CASSLQGERNTGELFF. CDR3 in DNA: TGTGCCAGCAGCCTACAGGGGGAGAGGAACACCGGGGAGCTGTTTTTT.

The rearrangement joins TRBV29-1 to TRBJ1-4, with a possible D match to TRBD1 (6 bases). CDR1 and CDR2 (germline): SQVTM, ANQGSEA. V lost 3 bases to trimming and J lost 6 bases, with 14 bases between them. This CDR3 comprises 14 residues. CDR3 bases: TGCAGCGTTGAGAAGCGGGACACCTATGAAAAACTGTTTTTT. Protein: CSVEKRDTYEKLFF.

The V gene is TRBV5-1, the J gene TRBJ1-2, with 7 bases aligning to TRBD1. CDR1 is SGHRS, CDR2 YFSETQ, per germline. The length of the CDR3 is 14 residues. Trimming cost V 7 bases and J 6 bases; bases outside gene matches: 12. DNA of the CDR3: TGCGCCAGCTTTTCCTACGACAGGGCTGATGGCTACACCTTC. This encodes CASFSYDRADGYTF.

The J gene is TRBJ2-3, the V gene TRBV24-1; maybe TRBD1 (5 bases). The CDR3 is 12 amino acids. V lost 1 base, J lost 14 bases, and 12 bases lay in between. CDR1 and CDR2 from the germline V gene are KGHDR and SFDVKD. The CDR3 protein is CATSDFENRRYF. The CDR3 nucleotides are TGTGCCACCAGTGATTTTGAGAACAGGCGGTATTTT.

This rearrangement joins TRBV6-6 to TRBJ2-7; a possible D gene is TRBD1 (6 bases). Per the germline V gene, CDR1 is MNHNY and CDR2 is SVGAGI (reference sequence). V lost 4 bases and J lost 4, with 8 bases in between. The CDR3 runs to 12 residues. The CDR3 sequence: CASSSTGYEQYF. Here the CDR3 DNA reads TGTGCCAGCAGTTCAACAGGGTACGAGCAGTACTTC.

The chain recombines TRBV18 with TRBJ1-5, with D maybe TRBD1 (5 bases). Germline CDR1 KGHSH, CDR2 LQKENI. The CDR3 spans 13 residues. Trimming cost V 3 bases and J 9 bases, with 12 bases left between them. CDR3 bases: TGTGCCAGCTCACCCCTGGGGCTGCTGCCCCAGCATTTT. Protein sequence: CASSPLGLLPQHF.

V gene TRBV28 combines with J gene TRBJ1-1; TRBD1 is a possible D gene (6 bases). This CDR3 region has 14 residues. CDR1 MDHEN and CDR2 SYDVKM come from the germline V gene. The V gene lost 5 bases and the J gene lost 1 base, with 11 bases spanning the gap. The CDR3 region is CASSPSTGNTEAFF. CDR3 coding DNA: TGTGCCAGCAGTCCTTCGACAGGGAACACTGAAGCTTTCTTT.

This clone has only one observation. V is TRBV12-5 and J is TRBJ2-7; 9 bases map to TRBD1. The junction had 8 bases not matched to a gene; V was cut back by 6 bases and J by 5 bases. Germline V gene data show CDR1 as LGHNT and CDR2 as FRNRAP. This CDR3 contains 14 residues. CDR3 sequence: CASGAGTGLHEQYF. For the CDR3, the DNA is TGTGCTAGTGGCGCCGGGACAGGGTTGCACGAGCAGTACTTC.

V is TRBV27 and J is TRBJ2-7; TRBD1 is a possible D gene (6 bases). CDR1 and CDR2 from the germline V gene are MNHEY and SMNVEV (reference sequence). V was pared by 4 bases and J by 3 bases, with 7 bases between. The CDR3 has 12 amino acids. Here the CDR3 reads CASSSDSYEQYF. The CDR3 DNA follows: TGTGCCAGCAGTTCGGACAGCTACGAGCAGTACTTC.